These T cell receptor beta chains were read from a single sample in a study of blood T cell repertoires in COVID-19. Assay used: immunoSEQ multiplex PCR; TCRdb lists only in-frame clones, some missing. The sample yields over 150,000 clones, about 86% seen once. The sample taken for sequencing was peripheral blood. These receptors all stem from a man aged 50-60 years with active or convalescent COVID-19. The CDR3 runs from the conserved cysteine through the conserved F or W. A D gene is named only where the DNA matches it firmly. Size is stated for part of the rows, as once, few or many counts, or as a class when the clone is expanded.

clone_size: once
j_call: TRBJ1-2
d_call: TRBD1
v_call: TRBV7-2
cdr3_nt: TGTGCCAGCAGCTCCCGTGGACAGGGCTATGGCTACACCTTC
cdr3_aa: CASSSRGQGYGYTF

clone_size: NA
j_call: TRBJ2-5
d_call: NA
v_call: TRBV4-3
cdr3_nt: TGCGCCAGCAGCCAAGACCTGGAGGGGTCCGAGACCCAGTACTTC
cdr3_aa: CASSQDLEGSETQYF

clone_size: NA
j_call: TRBJ2-7
d_call: TRBD2
v_call: TRBV3-1/TRBV3-2
cdr3_nt: TGTGCCAGCAGCCAAGCGGGACTAGCTTACGAGCAGTACTTC
cdr3_aa: CASSQAGLAYEQYF

clone_size: NA
j_call: TRBJ1-4
d_call: TRBD1
v_call: TRBV6-5
cdr3_nt: TGTGCCAGCAGTATCGACAGGGACGGTGAAAAACTGTTTTTT
cdr3_aa: CASSIDRDGEKLFF

clone_size: NA
j_call: TRBJ1-6
d_call: NA
v_call: TRBV25-1
cdr3_nt: TGTGCCAGCGGAGCGGGGGTCAGGGGATCACCCCTCCACTTT
cdr3_aa: CASGAGVRGSPLHF

clone_size: NA
j_call: TRBJ2-2
d_call: TRBD2
v_call: TRBV30
cdr3_nt: TGTGCCTGGAGTGGCTCTCCTAGCGGCCTCGCCGGGGAGCTGTTTTTT
cdr3_aa: CAWSGSPSGLAGELFF

clone_size: NA
j_call: TRBJ1-4
d_call: NA
v_call: TRBV19
cdr3_nt: TGTGCCAGTAGTATAATACCGACGGGAGGTAATGAAAAACTGTTTTTT
cdr3_aa: CASSIIPTGGNEKLFF

clone_size: NA
j_call: TRBJ2-4
d_call: TRBD2
v_call: TRBV4-2
cdr3_nt: TGTGCCAGCAGCCAAGTCCCCCAGCGGGGGGCGGTTATTCAGTACTTC
cdr3_aa: CASSQVPQRGAVIQYF

clone_size: NA
j_call: TRBJ2-1
d_call: NA
v_call: TRBV9
cdr3_nt: TGTGCCAGCAGCGCGGTTCTAACAGGCCGCTCCTACAATGAGCAGTTCTTC
cdr3_aa: CASSAVLTGRSYNEQFF

clone_size: NA
j_call: TRBJ1-3
d_call: NA
v_call: TRBV19
cdr3_nt: TGTGCCAGTAGCTTAAGGGGAAGACAGCGTATCTCTGGAAACACCATATATTTT
cdr3_aa: CASSLRGRQRISGNTIYF

clone_size: NA
j_call: TRBJ2-1
d_call: NA
v_call: TRBV6-1
cdr3_nt: TGTGCCAGCAGTGGCGGGGTACCGGACCCCCTCTACAATGAGCAGTTCTTC
cdr3_aa: CASSGGVPDPLYNEQFF

clone_size: NA
j_call: TRBJ1-6
d_call: TRBD1
v_call: TRBV9
cdr3_nt: TGTGCCAGCAGCGCAGGACAGGGTTATAATTCACCCCTCCACTTT
cdr3_aa: CASSAGQGYNSPLHF

clone_size: NA
j_call: TRBJ1-1
d_call: NA
v_call: TRBV7-6
cdr3_nt: TGTGCCAGCAGCTTGACAGAGAACACTGAAGCTTTCTTT
cdr3_aa: CASSLTENTEAFF

clone_size: NA
j_call: TRBJ2-1
d_call: NA
v_call: TRBV7-3
cdr3_nt: TGTGCCAGCAGCTTAGGGGCCAGCTCCTACAATGAGCAGTTCTTC
cdr3_aa: CASSLGASSYNEQFF

clone_size: NA
j_call: TRBJ1-2
d_call: NA
v_call: TRBV5-6
cdr3_nt: TGTGCCAGCGATCGGGGGGCCGGCTATGGCTACACCTTC
cdr3_aa: CASDRGAGYGYTF

clone_size: NA
j_call: TRBJ2-3
d_call: TRBD1
v_call: TRBV7-2
cdr3_nt: TGTGCCAGCAGCTTAAGGCCCCCCGGGACAGGGTCAGATACGCAGTATTTT
cdr3_aa: CASSLRPPGTGSDTQYF

clone_size: NA
j_call: TRBJ2-3
d_call: NA
v_call: TRBV27
cdr3_nt: TGTGCCAGCAGTTTATCGGGCATTCGCACAGATACGCAGTATTTT
cdr3_aa: CASSLSGIRTDTQYF

clone_size: NA
j_call: TRBJ2-3
d_call: NA
v_call: TRBV11-3
cdr3_nt: TGTGCCAGCAGCTTATCGATAGGGACTAGCACAGATACGCAGTATTTT
cdr3_aa: CASSLSIGTSTDTQYF

clone_size: NA
j_call: TRBJ2-2
d_call: NA
v_call: TRBV18
cdr3_nt: TGTGCCAGCTCATCCGGACAGCTAACCGGGGAGCTGTTTTTT
cdr3_aa: CASSSGQLTGELFF

clone_size: NA
j_call: TRBJ2-1
d_call: TRBD2
v_call: TRBV7-9
cdr3_nt: TGTGCCAGCAGCTTAGCGACGGGTAGCGGGAGGGCCTTTATCAATGAGCAGTTCTTC
cdr3_aa: CASSLATGSGRAFINEQFF

clone_size: NA
j_call: TRBJ1-2
d_call: TRBD1
v_call: TRBV7-8
cdr3_nt: TGTGCCAGCAGCTTTACCTGGACAGGGATCTATGGCTACACCTTC
cdr3_aa: CASSFTWTGIYGYTF

clone_size: NA
j_call: TRBJ2-7
d_call: TRBD1
v_call: TRBV11-2
cdr3_nt: TGTGCCAGCAGCGCAGGGACAGGGGGCCACGAGCAGTACTTC
cdr3_aa: CASSAGTGGHEQYF

clone_size: few
j_call: TRBJ1-6
d_call: NA
v_call: TRBV19
cdr3_nt: TGTGCCAGTAGCAGTTTCGCTTCACCCCTCCACTTT
cdr3_aa: CASSSFASPLHF

clone_size: NA
j_call: TRBJ2-7
d_call: NA
v_call: TRBV10-3
cdr3_nt: TGTGCCATCACTTCAGGGTACGAGCAGTACTTC
cdr3_aa: CAITSGYEQYF

clone_size: NA
j_call: TRBJ2-3
d_call: NA
v_call: TRBV4-3
cdr3_nt: TGCGCCAGCAGCCAATTAATGAGGGATACGCAGTATTTT
cdr3_aa: CASSQLMRDTQYF

clone_size: NA
j_call: TRBJ2-2
d_call: NA
v_call: TRBV2
cdr3_nt: TGTGCCAGCAGCCAGACAGACCCACTCACCGGGGAGCTGTTTTTT
cdr3_aa: CASSQTDPLTGELFF

clone_size: NA
j_call: TRBJ2-5
d_call: TRBD2
v_call: TRBV5-1
cdr3_nt: TGCGCCAGCAGCTTGGGGCTAGCGGGCGGAGAGACCCAGTACTTC
cdr3_aa: CASSLGLAGGETQYF

clone_size: NA
j_call: TRBJ1-2
d_call: NA
v_call: TRBV19
cdr3_nt: TGTGCCAGTAAGGGGCCTAACTATGGCTACACCTTC
cdr3_aa: CASKGPNYGYTF

clone_size: few
j_call: TRBJ2-3
d_call: NA
v_call: TRBV9
cdr3_nt: TGTGCCAGCAGCGTATCAGCTCAGACTAGTGGGGCAGATACGCAGTATTTT
cdr3_aa: CASSVSAQTSGADTQYF

clone_size: NA
j_call: TRBJ2-3
d_call: TRBD2
v_call: TRBV20-1
cdr3_nt: TGCAGTGCTAGTCGCGGGAGGGCCCTTAGCACAGATACGCAGTATTTT
cdr3_aa: CSASRGRALSTDTQYF

clone_size: NA
j_call: TRBJ2-2
d_call: TRBD2
v_call: TRBV6-5
cdr3_nt: TGTGCCAGCCAAGCGGGGGGGCCCGCCGGGGAGCTGTTTTTT
cdr3_aa: CASQAGGPAGELFF

clone_size: NA
j_call: TRBJ1-4
d_call: TRBD1
v_call: TRBV29-1
cdr3_nt: TGCAGCGCGAGACAGGGGAGAGTGGAAAAACTGTTTTTT
cdr3_aa: CSARQGRVEKLFF

clone_size: NA
j_call: TRBJ2-7
d_call: NA
v_call: TRBV29-1
cdr3_nt: TGCAGCGTTGAAGGGGCAGGGGAAAGTGGAAGGCAGTACTTC
cdr3_aa: CSVEGAGESGRQYF

clone_size: NA
j_call: TRBJ1-1
d_call: TRBD1
v_call: TRBV24-1
cdr3_nt: TGTGCCACCAGTGAACCGGGACAGGGAGGCGAAGCTTTCTTT
cdr3_aa: CATSEPGQGGEAFF

clone_size: few
j_call: TRBJ1-1
d_call: TRBD1
v_call: TRBV6-5
cdr3_nt: TGTGCCAGCAGTCGGACAGGGATCACTGAAGCTTTCTTT
cdr3_aa: CASSRTGITEAFF

clone_size: NA
j_call: TRBJ1-6
d_call: NA
v_call: TRBV7-2
cdr3_nt: TGTGCCAGCAGCTTAGTTCGGGATTCACCCCTCCACTTT
cdr3_aa: CASSLVRDSPLHF

clone_size: NA
j_call: TRBJ2-1
d_call: TRBD2
v_call: TRBV14
cdr3_nt: TGTGCCAGCAGCCAGGAGACTAGCGGGGGGCCTTACAATGAGCAGTTCTTC
cdr3_aa: CASSQETSGGPYNEQFF

clone_size: NA
j_call: TRBJ1-1
d_call: NA
v_call: TRBV25-1
cdr3_nt: TGTGCCAGCAGTGAATCCTTGGGCGGGACGTCTGAAGCTTTCTTT
cdr3_aa: CASSESLGGTSEAFF

clone_size: NA
j_call: TRBJ2-3
d_call: TRBD2
v_call: TRBV7-2
cdr3_nt: TGTGCCAGCAGCGCCGGACTCGCGGGGGGATCAGATACGCAGTATTTT
cdr3_aa: CASSAGLAGGSDTQYF

clone_size: few
j_call: TRBJ2-2
d_call: TRBD2
v_call: TRBV19
cdr3_nt: TGTGCCAGTAGTATGGGAGCGGGAGGAACGAACACCGGGGAGCTGTTTTTT
cdr3_aa: CASSMGAGGTNTGELFF